The sequence of this T cell receptor (beta chain) was determined in a study of T-cell reconstitution after alpha-beta-depleted transplantation in children. Regarding the study as a whole: The high TCRbeta diversity at day 60 in some patients came from surviving recipient T cells and thymic progenitors. By one year post-transplant, T-cell counts and diversity largely arose from T cells that were newly produced. Reportedly, alpha-beta T cells present about two months post-transplant originated from several hundred expanded clones of graft origin.

This CDR3 region has 15 residues. The V end lost 11 bases, the J end lost 8 bases, and 27 bases lay between the germline ends. The germline V gene encodes CDR1 MNHNS and CDR2 SASEGT. Preparing the TCRbeta library involved the use of unique molecular identifiers. MiXCR, applied by TCRdb to the PCR reads, yields one record per CDR3 protein. The sample lists hundreds of thousands of distinct CDR3 sequences, about 21% occurring once. This clonotype was seen more than once but under ten times. Its specificity is unknown. This chain uses TRBV6-1 with TRBJ1-1; D is possibly TRBD1 (5 bases). This clonotype originated in a boy in the first two years of life who had a stem cell transplant for acute myeloid leukemia, so the T cells may come from the graft donor. The input for sequencing was PBMCs, mostly from graft donor cells, taken 360 days after TCRalphabeta/CD19-depleted stem cell transplant. Here the CDR3 reads CAADKGRGADGEAFF. In nucleotides, the CDR3 is TGTGCCGCAGACAAGGGGAGAGGTGCGGATGGGGAAGCTTTCTTT.